This T cell receptor beta chain is from a study of Tregs in tolerant kidney transplant recipients (dated by TCRdb to about 2019). Study-wide context: The study used TCRbeta sequencing to identify donor-specific regulatory T cells before combined kidney and bone marrow transplantation, then tracked those cells after transplant. TCRbeta repertoire sequencing was used in a few healthy controls to compare several methods for expanding Tregs specific for an allogeneic donor.

Its CDR3 holds 14 amino acids, cysteine through phenylalanine. The kept DNA is CDR3 alone, 42 bases in frame from the first base. Trimming removed 2 bases from V and 7 bases from J, leaving 9 bases between the germline ends. The CDR1 and CDR2 encoded by the germline V gene (reference sequence) are SEHNR and FQNEAQ. Unstimulated Tregs (CD4+CD25+CD127-), CD4+ non-Tregs (CD4+CD25-), CD4 and CD8 cells were FACS-sorted from thawed PBMCs. Healthy control blood came either as purchased buffy coats or from healthy volunteers. Healthy control blood was processed by Ficoll density gradient to PBMCs and cryopreserved; patient PBMCs were collected before and after transplant. In regard to this clone: Which antigen it targets is not known. Base qualities are not at hand, and no much larger clone is one base apart.

For TCRbeta CDR3 sequencing, genomic DNA from the sorted cells was extracted using the QIAGEN DNeasy Blood and Tissue Kit. Through immunoSEQ, high-throughput TCRbeta CDR3 sequencing was done commercially, including PCR amplification with internal controls and bias correction. As for how the authors treated the data: Unique productive TCRbeta sequences were defined by CDR3 nucleotide sequence where primers matched, and otherwise by CDR3 amino acid sequence together with Vbeta and Jbeta genes. Sorting error was corrected by removing sequences shared between sorted populations at a frequency ratio of 2:1 or less, and the remaining shared sequences were assigned to the higher population. Sequences were defined as donor-reactive when expanded at least 5-fold in CFSE-low cells versus unstimulated cells and present at a frequency of at least 0.01% in CFSE-low cells. Jensen-Shannon divergence, calculated on the top 100 TCRbeta sequences ranked by frequency, was used to quantify repertoire divergence. For samples with multiple sequencing runs, sorting error was corrected in each run separately before the runs were combined. Drawn from immuneACCESS, this table holds only the in-frame rearrangements with V and J called that TCRdb kept. Clones are partly lost; checked studies trace under half to an unresolved V gene and leave the rest unexplained. V, J and clone size were drawn from that table, and D and trimming were deduced from the DNA. The sample table lists 200,000 to 300,000 clones, around 82% of them with a count of one. Over 0.5% of the sample comes from the top ten.

General conclusions and limits of the study: Biological reproducibility was not directly addressed, though technical replication error appeared minimal. The most biologically relevant and donor-specific TCRbeta repertoire appeared to be identified by expanding Tregs with activated donor B cells. The study was constrained by small patient numbers, and validation of the findings is required in larger populations and under other immunosuppression protocols.

This TCR was recovered from a human donor in good health. Sequenced input: CD4+ T cells from blood. The rearranged chain carries TRBV7-9 and TRBJ1-6, with the D gene not confidently named. For the CDR3, the sequence is CASSLRRSNSPLHF. The DNA is as follows: TGTGCCAGCAGCTTACGTCGGTCCAATTCACCCCTCCACTTT.